One sample yielded the 19 T cell receptor beta chains listed below, sequenced in a study of cytomegalovirus exposure and HLA in healthy donors. The PCR had 60 Vbeta and 13 Jbeta primers. The protocol was immunoSEQ multiplex PCR, while the TCRdb copy is restricted to in-frame clones and leaves out a portion. The profile covers some 98,000 clones, with roughly four fifths appearing a single time and around a tenth taken by the ten largest. The material sequenced was PBMCs. The source is a human donor in good health.

The J gene is TRBJ1-1, the V gene TRBV11-2; the D gene is possibly TRBD1 (6 bases). The CDR3 has 13 amino acids. V lost 6 bases and J 1 base, leaving 9 bases between the germline ends. Germline CDR1 SGHAT, CDR2 FQNNGV. In DNA form, the CDR3 reads TGTGCCAGCAGAGAAGGGGGGAACACTGAAGCTTTCTTT. Translating gives CASREGGNTEAFF. Combining the CDR3 with reference TRBV11-2 and TRBJ1-1 gives the whole variable domain EAGVAQSPRYKIIEKRQSVAFWCNPISGHATLYWYQQILGQGPKLLIQFQNNGVVDDSQLPKDRFSAERLKGVDSTLKIQPAKLEDSAVYLCASREGGNTEAFFGQGTRLTVV.

This clone was recorded once. The chain uses TRBV14 and TRBJ2-1; TRBD2 might be the D (7 bases). The CDR3 covers 19 residues. Trimming took off 0 bases at V and 6 bases at J, with 24 bases between the two ends. Germline CDR1 reads SGHDN; CDR2 reads FVKESK. In DNA form, the CDR3 reads TGTGCCAGCAGCCAAGAGGTCGGGTACGGCGGGGGCACGGGCAATGAGCAGTTCTTC. This encodes CASSQEVGYGGGTGNEQFF.

V usage is TRBV18 and J usage is TRBJ1-5; perhaps TRBD1 as D (6 bases). V was pared by 5 bases and J by 3 bases, with 20 bases between. Germline CDR1 reads KGHSH; CDR2 reads LQKENI. The CDR3 has 17 amino acids. In nucleotides, the CDR3 is TGTGCCAGCTCAAACACAGGGCAGGGTGTGAACAATCAGCCCCAGCATTTT. Its translation is CASSNTGQGVNNQPQHF.

The chain employs TRBV19 and TRBJ2-5; perhaps TRBD1 as D (5 bases). V lost 6 bases to trimming and J lost 4 bases, with 12 bases between them. This CDR3 has 13 residues. Germline V lookup: CDR1 LNHDA, CDR2 SQIVND (reference sequence). In DNA, the CDR3 is TGTGCCAGTAGCCTCCAGGGTTTAGAGACCCAGTACTTC. Encoded protein: CASSLQGLETQYF.

The gene calls are TRBV7-9 and TRBJ2-2, with 7 bases fitting TRBD1. Trimming took 5 bases from V and 8 from J; bases not matched to a gene: 8. Germline-derived CDR1 and CDR2 are SEHNR and FQNEAQ (reference sequence). The CDR3 totals 14 residues. CDR3 region: CASSPDRAGGELFF. The CDR3, as DNA: TGTGCCAGCAGCCCAGACAGGGCTGGAGGGGAGCTGTTTTTT.

The CDR3 DNA follows: TGCGCCAGCAGCTACCTAGCGGTAGACACCGGGGAGCTGTTTTTT. Its translation: CASSYLAVDTGELFF. V usage is TRBV5-1 and J usage is TRBJ2-2; TRBD2 matches at 7 bases. Trimming cost V 3 bases and J 3 bases; bases outside gene matches: 5. The germline gives CDR1 SGHRS, CDR2 YFSETQ. This CDR3 region has 15 residues.

The CDR3 spells CASSGVAADGYTF. In nucleotides, the CDR3 is TGTGCCAGCAGCGGAGTGGCCGCGGATGGCTACACCTTC. V is TRBV9 and J is TRBJ1-2, with unresolved D. The V and J ends lost 3 bases and 6 bases respectively, with 12 bases between them. The CDR3 is made up of 13 amino acids. Germline V CDR1 and CDR2: SGDLS, YYNGEE. The full variable domain, its missing parts supplied by reference TRBV9 and TRBJ1-2, is DSGVTQTPKHLITATGQRVTLRCSPRSGDLSVYWYQQSLDQGLQFLIQYYNGEERAKGNILERFSAQQFPDLHSELNLSSLELGDSALYFCASSGVAADGYTFGSGTRLTVV.

V and J are TRBV6-1 and TRBJ1-1; no clear D gene. Trimming shortened V by 4 bases and J by 1 base, and 10 bases separated the two germline ends. The CDR3 has 14 amino acids. Germline CDR1 reads MNHNS; CDR2 reads SASEGT. The DNA for the CDR3 is TGTGCCAGCAGTGTCCCAACATCGAACACTGAAGCTTTCTTT. Protein sequence: CASSVPTSNTEAFF.

The chain joins TRBV10-3 to TRBJ2-1; 7 bases are a match to TRBD2. This CDR3 has 16 residues. Trimming cost V 0 bases and J 6 bases; bases outside gene matches: 8. Germline V lookup: CDR1 ENHRY, CDR2 SYGVKD. Here the CDR3 DNA reads TGTGCCATCAGTGAGTCTATGGGAGGGCCGGGCAATGAGCAGTTCTTC. Encoded protein: CAISESMGGPGNEQFF.

Details on this clone: This may come from a read error, since a much larger clone is one base off. The gene calls are TRBV5-6 and TRBJ1-1, with D perhaps matching TRBD1 (6 bases). Trimming stripped 4 bases from V and 6 bases from J, with 10 bases between. This CDR3 is 12 amino acids long. Looked up from germline, CDR1 is SGHDT and CDR2 is YYEEEE. The CDR3 sequence: CASSLQGAEAFF. The CDR3 DNA follows: TGTGCCAGCAGCCTACAGGGAGCTGAAGCTTTCTTT.

This clone was seen just once. This chain joins TRBV28 and TRBJ1-3; no reliable D call. This CDR3 has 14 residues. Germline values: CDR1 MDHEN, CDR2 SYDVKM. V was pared by 6 bases and J by 0 bases, with 9 bases between. CDR3 amino acids: CASSNQVSGNTIYF. CDR3 DNA sequence: TGTGCCAGCAGCAACCAGGTCTCTGGAAACACCATATATTTT.

In this sample, this clone turned up a few times. The chain combines TRBV5-6 with TRBJ2-7; D is perhaps TRBD1 (6 bases). The CDR3 sequence is 13 residues long. The V gene lost 4 bases and the J gene lost 6 bases, with 14 bases spanning the gap. Germline V CDR1 and CDR2: SGHDT, YYEEEE. DNA of the CDR3: TGTGCCAGCAGCCCAGACAGGACTTCCGAGCAGTACTTC. Protein: CASSPDRTSEQYF.

The chain carries TRBV7-8 and TRBJ2-2, with 12 nucleotides matching TRBD2. Trimming took 5 bases from V and 6 from J; bases not matched to a gene: 7. The CDR3 has 16 residues. Per the germline V gene, CDR1 is SGHVS and CDR2 is FQNEAQ. CDR3 amino acids: CASSLWTSGESGELFF. The CDR3, as DNA: TGTGCCAGCAGCCTCTGGACTAGCGGGGAGTCCGGGGAGCTGTTTTTT.

The chain has TRBV19 and TRBJ1-3; D remains unclear. CDR3 length: 14 residues. CDR1 and CDR2 from the germline V gene are LNHDA and SQIVND (reference sequence). With 6 bases removed from V and 7 bases from J, the gap between germline ends came to 16 bases. The CDR3 sequence is CASSPEMTRNTIYF. CDR3 sequence (DNA): TGTGCCAGTAGCCCGGAAATGACGAGGAACACCATATATTTT.

V and J are TRBV21-1 and TRBJ2-2; the table gives TRBD2 as D, unverified against the DNA. TRBV21-1 is deemed a pseudogene. The CDR3 has 15 residues. The CDR3 protein is CASSPRRGLAGELFF. In DNA form, the CDR3 reads TGTGCCAGCAGCCCGCGGAGAGGGCTCGCCGGGGAGCTGTTTTTT.

The chain recombines TRBV18 with TRBJ2-3, with TRBD1 identical over 7 bases. The CDR3 contains 16 residues. CDR1 is KGHSH and CDR2 is LQKENI in the germline V gene. Trimming removed 2 bases from V and 2 bases from J; junction bases left unmatched: 7. The DNA of the CDR3 is TGTGCCAGCTCACCAAGAGAGACAGGGACCACAGATACGCAGTATTTT. Its translation is CASSPRETGTTDTQYF.

The V gene is TRBV30, the J gene TRBJ1-5, with D possibly being TRBD1 (5 bases). V lost 3 bases and J 0 bases, leaving 12 bases between the germline ends. The CDR3 has 15 residues. CDR1 and CDR2 from the germline V gene are GTSNPN and SVGIG (reference sequence). The CDR3 protein is CAWSSGDHSNQPQHF. CDR3 nucleotides: TGTGCCTGGAGCTCGGGGGATCATAGCAATCAGCCCCAGCATTTT.

The chain couples TRBV5-4 to TRBJ2-7; no clear D. Germline CDR1 and CDR2: SGHNT and YYREEE (reference sequence). CDR3 length: 15 amino acids. Trimming left V 4 bases short and J 0 bases short, with 14 bases between. CDR3 region: CASSAPGLSSYEQYF. The CDR3 nucleotides read TGTGCCAGCAGCGCACCCGGGTTAAGCTCCTACGAGCAGTACTTC.

The CDR3 region is CASSLGARMASGNTIYF. As DNA, the CDR3 is TGTGCCAGCAGCTTAGGGGCGAGAATGGCCTCTGGAAACACCATATATTTT. The V gene is TRBV11-2, the J gene TRBJ1-3, with D unclear. In germline, CDR1 is SGHAT, CDR2 FQNNGV. This CDR3 comprises 17 residues. V was pared by 1 base and J by 0 bases, with 13 bases between.